This TCR beta chain stems from a study of CD8 T cells in Susac syndrome. The authors reverse transcribed roughly 0.5 to 1 ug RNA with random hexamers. TCRdb recomputed calls from the immunoSEQ multiplex PCR reads with MiXCR, one row per CDR3 protein. The table includes roughly 67,000 distinct CDR3 sequences, over 85% detected once. The CDR3 has 16 amino acids. CDR1 and CDR2 from the germline V gene are MNHEY and SMNVEV (reference sequence). Trimming cost V 2 bases and J 0 bases, with 11 bases left between them. This chain links TRBV27 with TRBJ2-4, with D tentatively TRBD1 (5 bases). The receptor comes from a human donor with multiple sclerosis. Material for sequencing was CD8+ T cells from PBMCs. The CDR3 sequence: CASSLKDTLAKNIQYF. CDR3 in DNA: TGTGCCAGCAGTTTAAAGGACACCTTAGCCAAAAACATTCAGTACTTC.